This T cell receptor beta chain was found in a study of blood T cells in healthy people across ages. Looked up from germline, CDR1 is LGHNA and CDR2 is YSLEER. CDR3 length: 15 residues. Trimming left V 1 base short and J 1 base short, with 8 bases between. PCR was performed a second time for about 7 to 11 cycles using a sample-barcoded 5' primer and a J-beta primer mix. MiXCR, run by TCRdb on the 5' RACE reads, gives a single entry per CDR3 protein. The repertoire consists of around 1.1 million distinct CDR3 sequences, with around two fifths occurring once and the leading ten covering around 12%. This TCR came from a man aged 18-30 years in good health. Sequences were obtained from blood. The gene calls are TRBV4-3 and TRBJ1-5; D is undetermined. CDR3 amino acids: CASSQALGSNQPQHF. For the CDR3, the DNA is TGCGCCAGCAGCCAAGCGTTAGGGAGCAATCAGCCCCAGCATTTT.